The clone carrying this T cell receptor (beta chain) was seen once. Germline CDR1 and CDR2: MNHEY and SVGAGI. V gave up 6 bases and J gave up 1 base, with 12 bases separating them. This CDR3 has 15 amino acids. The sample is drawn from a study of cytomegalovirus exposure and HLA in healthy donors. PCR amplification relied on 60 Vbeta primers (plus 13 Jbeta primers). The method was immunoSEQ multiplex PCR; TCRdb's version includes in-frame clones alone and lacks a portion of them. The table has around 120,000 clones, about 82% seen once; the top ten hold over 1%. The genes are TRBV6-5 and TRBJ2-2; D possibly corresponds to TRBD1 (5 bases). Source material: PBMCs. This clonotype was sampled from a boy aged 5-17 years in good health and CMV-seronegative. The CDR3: CASRRTLVNTGELFF. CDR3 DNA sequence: TGTGCCAGCAGGAGGACACTCGTGAACACCGGGGAGCTGTTTTTT.